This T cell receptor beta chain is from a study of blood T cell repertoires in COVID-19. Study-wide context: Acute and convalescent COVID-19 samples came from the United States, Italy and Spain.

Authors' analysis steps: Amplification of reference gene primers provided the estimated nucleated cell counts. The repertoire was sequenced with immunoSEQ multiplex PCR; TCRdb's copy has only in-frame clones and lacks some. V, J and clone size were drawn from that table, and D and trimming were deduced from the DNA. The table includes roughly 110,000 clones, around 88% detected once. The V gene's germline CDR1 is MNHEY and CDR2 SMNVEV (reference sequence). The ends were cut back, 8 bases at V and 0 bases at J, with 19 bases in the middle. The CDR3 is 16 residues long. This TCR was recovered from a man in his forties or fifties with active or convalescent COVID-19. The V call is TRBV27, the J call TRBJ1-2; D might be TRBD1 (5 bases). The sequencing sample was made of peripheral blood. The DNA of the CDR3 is TGTGCCAGCGGCCTGGGACGGGGGAGAACTAACTATGGCTACACCTTC. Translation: CASGLGRGRTNYGYTF.